These 14 T cell receptor beta chains were sequenced from one sample in a study of blood T cell repertoires in COVID-19. Measured with immunoSEQ multiplex PCR; TCRdb has only the in-frame clones, and not every one. The sample has roughly 62,000 clones, 65% to 80% seen once. Sequencing was carried out using peripheral blood. The receptors were sampled from a woman of 80 years or more with active or convalescent COVID-19.

The chain links TRBV7-2 to TRBJ2-1; 7 bases map to TRBD2. Germline CDR1 and CDR2: SGHTA and FQGNSA. J lost 9 bases, V lost 4 bases, and 3 bases had no gene match. This CDR3 is 12 amino acids long. CDR3: CASSWGGGEQFF. Written as DNA, the CDR3 is TGTGCCAGCAGCTGGGGCGGGGGTGAGCAGTTCTTC. Together with reference TRBV7-2 and TRBJ2-1, the CDR3 gives the full variable domain: GAGVSQSPSNKVTEKGKDVELRCDPISGHTALYWYRQSLGQGLEFLIYFQGNSAPDKSGLPSDRFSAERTGGSVSTLTIQRTQQEDSAVYLCASSWGGGEQFFGPGTRLTVL.

This chain uses TRBV4-2 with TRBJ1-6; TRBD1 matches at 7 bases. Germline V gives CDR1 LGHNA, CDR2 YNFKEQ. J gave up 4 bases and V 1 base, and 7 bases lay outside the gene matches. This CDR3 is 17 amino acids long. CDR3 sequence reads: CASSQVNQGGYNSPLHF. CDR3 DNA: TGTGCCAGCAGCCAAGTTAATCAGGGGGGTTATAATTCACCCCTCCACTTT.

This sequence joins TRBV5-1 and TRBJ1-5; TRBD1 agrees at 10 bases. This CDR3 contains 15 residues. Per the germline V gene, CDR1 is SGHRS and CDR2 is YFSETQ. Losses at the gene ends were 4 bases for V and 6 bases for J; bases not matched to a gene: 7. CDR3 sequence reads: CASSPGTGVAQPQHF. CDR3 sequence (DNA): TGCGCCAGCAGCCCGGGGACAGGGGTAGCTCAGCCCCAGCATTTT.

V is TRBV30 and J is TRBJ2-7; tentatively, D is TRBD1 (6 bases). Germline-derived CDR1 and CDR2 are GTSNPN and SVGIG (reference sequence). Trimming took off 0 bases at V and 9 bases at J, with 15 bases between the two ends. This CDR3 comprises 13 residues. Here the CDR3 DNA reads TGTGCCTGGAGTGTAGGCCAGGGGCAAGGGCAGTACTTC. Protein: CAWSVGQGQGQYF.

CDR3 sequence reads: CASSFGTSVTDTQYF. The CDR3 bases are TGTGCCAGCAGCTTTGGGACTAGCGTCACAGATACGCAGTATTTT. This chain uses TRBV11-3 with TRBJ2-3, with 10 nucleotides matching TRBD2. CDR3 length: 15 amino acids. V was clipped by 3 bases and J by 2 bases; unmatched bases: 2. Germline CDR1 SGHNT, CDR2 YENEEA.

The chain is built from TRBV12-3 or TRBV12-4 and TRBJ1-1; possibly TRBD1 for D (6 bases). Trimming took 5 bases from V and 7 from J, leaving 14 bases between them. The CDR3 has 13 residues. CDR3 sequence reads: CASSAGGGVEAFF. In DNA, the CDR3 is TGTGCCAGCAGTGCGGGAGGGGGGGTTGAAGCTTTCTTT.

This rearrangement joins TRBV11-3 to TRBJ1-2; TRBD1 matches at 8 bases. This CDR3 spans 13 amino acids. The germline gives CDR1 SGHNT, CDR2 YENEEA. The V gene end was trimmed by 3 bases and the J gene end by 5 bases; junction bases not matched to a gene: 2. CDR3 in amino acids: CASSFDRGYGYTF. Here the CDR3 DNA reads TGTGCCAGCAGCTTCGACAGGGGATATGGCTACACCTTC.

The chain is built from TRBV27 and TRBJ2-7; D perhaps matches TRBD2 (6 bases). Trimming stripped 6 bases from V and 2 bases from J, with 17 bases between. The germline V gene encodes CDR1 MNHEY and CDR2 SMNVEV (reference sequence). This CDR3 contains 15 residues. CDR3 DNA: TGTGCCAGCAGCCCATCAGTCGCGGGACCCTACGAGCAGTACTTC. The encoded protein is CASSPSVAGPYEQYF.

The chain employs TRBV5-1 and TRBJ1-2; TRBD1 matches 7 bases. The CDR3 runs 15 residues. The V gene's germline CDR1 is SGHRS and CDR2 YFSETQ. Losses at the gene ends were 4 bases for V and 6 bases for J; bases not matched to a gene: 12. This chain's CDR3 is CASSGGPTGSDGYTF. CDR3 DNA sequence: TGCGCCAGCAGCGGGGGGCCGACAGGGTCGGATGGCTACACCTTC.

The chain is built from TRBV12-3 or TRBV12-4 and TRBJ2-3; a possible D gene is TRBD2 (5 bases). The V end lost 6 bases, the J end lost 6 bases, and 10 bases lay between the germline ends. The CDR3 extends over 12 amino acids. CDR3 DNA: TGTGCCAGCAGACCTAGCCTTGATACGCAGTATTTT. Amino acids: CASRPSLDTQYF.

V usage is TRBV3-1 (or the pseudogene TRBV3-2) and J usage is TRBJ2-1, with TRBD2 identical over 12 bases. V trimming: 2 bases; J trimming: 0 bases; junction bases outside the gene matches: 2. The CDR3 sequence is 17 residues long. Germline V CDR1 and CDR2: LGHDT, YNNKEL (reference sequence). The CDR3 region has the DNA TGTGCCAGCAGCCAACCGGGACTAGCGGGCTCCTACAATGAGCAGTTCTTC. It encodes CASSQPGLAGSYNEQFF.

This chain connects TRBV5-1 to TRBJ1-6; 7 bases map to TRBD1. The CDR3 runs to 13 residues. The ends lost 6 bases at V and 6 bases at J; junction bases unmatched: 3. Germline lookup yields CDR1 SGHRS and CDR2 YFSETQ. CDR3 sequence: CASTDRANSPLHF. The DNA for the CDR3 is TGCGCCAGCACAGACAGGGCTAATTCACCCCTCCACTTT. Variable domain in full (rest from reference TRBV5-1 and TRBJ1-6): KAGVTQTPRYLIKTRGQQVTLSCSPISGHRSVSWYQQTPGQGLQFLFEYFSETQRNKGNFPGRFSGRQFSNSRSEMNVSTLELGDSALYLCASTDRANSPLHFGNGTRLTVT.

The sample holds a few counts of this clone. This sequence joins TRBV6-1 and TRBJ1-2; 9 nucleotides match TRBD1. Germline V lookup: CDR1 MNHNS, CDR2 SASEGT. Losses at the gene ends were 2 bases for V and 4 bases for J; bases not matched to a gene: 8. The CDR3 has 16 amino acids. The CDR3 sequence: CASSESRTGEGYGYTF. CDR3 DNA: TGTGCCAGCAGTGAATCCAGGACAGGGGAGGGCTATGGCTACACCTTC.

The chain recombines TRBV14 with TRBJ1-4; D is perhaps TRBD1 (5 bases). The CDR3 spans 15 residues. CDR1 is SGHDN and CDR2 is FVKESK in the germline V gene. Trimming stripped 0 bases from V and 9 bases from J, with 14 bases between. CDR3 sequence: CASSQDLAGRQKLFF. CDR3 DNA: TGTGCCAGCAGCCAAGATCTTGCAGGGAGGCAAAAACTGTTTTTT.